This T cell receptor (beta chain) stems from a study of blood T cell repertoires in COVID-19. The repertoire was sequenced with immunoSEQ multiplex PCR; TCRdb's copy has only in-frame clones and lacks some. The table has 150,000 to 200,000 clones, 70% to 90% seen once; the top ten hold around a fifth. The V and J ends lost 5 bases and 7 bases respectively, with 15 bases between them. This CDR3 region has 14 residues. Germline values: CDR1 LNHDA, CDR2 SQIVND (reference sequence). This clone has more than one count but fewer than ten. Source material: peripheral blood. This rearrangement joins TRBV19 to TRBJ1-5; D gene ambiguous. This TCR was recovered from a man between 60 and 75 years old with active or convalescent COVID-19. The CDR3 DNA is TGTGCCAGTAGTCCTCTCTCGGCGGGCCAGCCCCAGCATTTT. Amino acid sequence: CASSPLSAGQPQHF. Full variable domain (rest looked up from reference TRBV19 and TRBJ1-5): DGGITQSPKYLFRKEGQNVTLSCEQNLNHDAMYWYRQDPGQGLRLIYYSQIVNDFQKGDIAEGYSVSREKKESFPLTVTSAQKNPTAFYLCASSPLSAGQPQHFGDGTRLSIL.